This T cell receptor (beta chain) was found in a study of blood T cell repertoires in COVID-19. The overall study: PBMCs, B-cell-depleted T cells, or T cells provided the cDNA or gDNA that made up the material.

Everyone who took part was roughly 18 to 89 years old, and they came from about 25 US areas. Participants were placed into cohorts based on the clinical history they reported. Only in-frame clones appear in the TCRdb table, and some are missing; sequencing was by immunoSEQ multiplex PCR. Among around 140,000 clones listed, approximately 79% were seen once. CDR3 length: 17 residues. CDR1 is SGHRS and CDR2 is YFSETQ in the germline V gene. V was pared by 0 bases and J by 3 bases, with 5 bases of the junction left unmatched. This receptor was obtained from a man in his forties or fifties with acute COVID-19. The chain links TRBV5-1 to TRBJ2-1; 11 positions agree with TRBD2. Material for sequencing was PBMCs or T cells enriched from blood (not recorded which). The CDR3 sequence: CASSLDFTSGGYNEQFF. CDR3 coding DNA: TGCGCCAGCAGCTTGGACTTTACTAGCGGGGGCTACAATGAGCAGTTCTTC.